Following are 7 T cell receptor beta chains from one sample sequenced in a study of blood T cell repertoires in COVID-19 (dated by TCRdb to 2018 to 2021). The receptor library was made with the immunoSEQ multiplex PCR assay. TCRdb retrieved this table from immuneACCESS and kept in-frame rearrangements only. Not all clones are present; in checked studies, unresolved V genes account for under half, and no reason is known for the remainder. Here the sample has more than 200,000 clones; approximately 80% occur a single time. About 4.3% of the sample is in the top ten clones. Sequencing was carried out using PBMCs or T cells enriched from blood (not recorded which). The receptors were sampled from a man younger than 40 with acute COVID-19.

This chain uses TRBV29-1 with TRBJ1-2; the match to TRBD1 covers 9 bases. This CDR3 has 13 amino acids. The V and J ends lost 1 base and 5 bases, in that order; junction bases with no gene match: 2. CDR1 and CDR2 (germline): SQVTM, ANQGSEA. The CDR3 coding sequence is TGCAGCGTTGAAGGGGGACAGGGTTATGGCTACACCTTC. It translates to CSVEGGQGYGYTF.

The rearrangement links TRBV5-1 to TRBJ2-3; D is unclear. The V end lost 4 bases, the J end lost 4 bases, and 22 bases lay between the germline ends. The CDR3 is 17 amino acids. The germline CDR1 and CDR2 sequences are SGHRS and YFSETQ. As DNA, the CDR3 is TGCGCCAGCAGCGCCACCCCAACTATCGCACGTCCAGATACGCAGTATTTT. Translated: CASSATPTIARPDTQYF.

This sequence joins TRBV7-2 and TRBJ2-1; 9 bases line up with TRBD2. Germline lookup yields CDR1 SGHTA and CDR2 FQGNSA. The CDR3 length is 15 residues. J was trimmed by 8 bases and V by 5 bases; bases with no gene match: 10. This chain's CDR3 is CASSASGGGAHEQFF. Here the CDR3 DNA reads TGTGCCAGCAGCGCCTCGGGCGGGGGGGCCCATGAGCAGTTCTTC.

The chain recombines TRBV12-5 with TRBJ1-2; 9 bases line up with TRBD1. This CDR3 contains 16 residues. The germline CDR1 and CDR2 sequences are LGHNT and FRNRAP. Losses at the gene ends were 0 bases for V and 0 bases for J; bases not matched to a gene: 2. CDR3 in amino acids: CASGLVTGGSNYGYTF. The CDR3 DNA sequence: TGTGCTAGTGGTTTGGTAACAGGGGGCTCTAACTATGGCTACACCTTC.

This chain uses TRBV4-2 with TRBJ2-5; weak D call: TRBD2 (5 bases). This CDR3 is 16 amino acids long. The V and J ends lost 0 bases and 2 bases respectively, with 13 bases between them. Germline-derived CDR1 and CDR2 are LGHNA and YNFKEQ. CDR3 nucleotides: TGTGCCAGCAGCCAAGAATTTCGCGGGTCTCAAGAGACCCAGTACTTC. This sequence encodes CASSQEFRGSQETQYF.

The CDR3: CASSFTSGSYNEQFF. The DNA of the CDR3 is TGTGCCAGCAGCTTTACTAGCGGGAGTTACAATGAGCAGTTCTTC. The chain uses TRBV9 and TRBJ2-1; 11 bases line up with TRBD2. The CDR3 is made up of 15 amino acids. Trimming cost V 4 bases and J 4 bases; bases outside gene matches: 4. Germline CDR1 SGDLS, CDR2 YYNGEE.

The chain recombines TRBV7-2 with TRBJ1-5; 9 nucleotides agree with TRBD1. J was trimmed by 1 base and V by 5 bases; bases with no gene match: 3. Germline values: CDR1 SGHTA, CDR2 FQGNSA. CDR3 length: 15 residues. DNA of the CDR3: TGTGCCAGCAGCGCGGGACAGGGAAGCAATCAGCCCCAGCATTTT. Amino acids: CASSAGQGSNQPQHF.